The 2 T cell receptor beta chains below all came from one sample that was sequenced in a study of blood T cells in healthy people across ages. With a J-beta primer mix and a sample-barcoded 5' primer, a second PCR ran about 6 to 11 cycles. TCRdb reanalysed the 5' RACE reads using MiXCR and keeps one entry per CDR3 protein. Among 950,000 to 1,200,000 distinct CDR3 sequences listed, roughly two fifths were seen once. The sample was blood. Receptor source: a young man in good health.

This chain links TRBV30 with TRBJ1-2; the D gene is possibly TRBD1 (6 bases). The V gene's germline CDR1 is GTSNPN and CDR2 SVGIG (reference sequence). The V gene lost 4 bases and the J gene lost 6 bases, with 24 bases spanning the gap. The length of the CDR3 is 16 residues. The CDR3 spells CAWNLPFRGRGNGYTF. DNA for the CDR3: TGTGCCTGGAACCTACCGTTCAGGGGCCGTGGTAATGGCTACACCTTC.

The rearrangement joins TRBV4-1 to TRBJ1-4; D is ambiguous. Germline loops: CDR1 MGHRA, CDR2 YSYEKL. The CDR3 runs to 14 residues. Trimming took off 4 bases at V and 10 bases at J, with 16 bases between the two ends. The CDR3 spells CASSPGPLGRKLFF. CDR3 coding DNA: TGCGCCAGCAGCCCCGGTCCCTTAGGGCGAAAACTGTTTTTT.